Below, one TCR beta chain is given with its context. Its antigen is still unknown. This sample stems from a study of cytomegalovirus exposure and HLA in healthy donors. Germline CDR1 and CDR2: LNHDA and SQIVND (reference sequence). CDR3 length: 15 residues. V lost 5 bases to trimming and J lost 8 bases, with 21 bases between them. Use of 60 Vbeta and 13 Jbeta primers characterized the PCR. The protocol was immunoSEQ multiplex PCR, while the TCRdb copy is restricted to in-frame clones and leaves out a portion. The repertoire holds fewer than 150,000 clones, with 70% to 85% as singletons. Sampled while nominally healthy, donors likely had unrecorded immune exposures. Findings and caveats of the study: CMV serostatus was the sole immune exposure information available. A missense variant in DCLRE1C was later tied to TCR beta V- and J-gene trimming.

The rearrangement joins TRBV19 to TRBJ1-2; D possibly corresponds to TRBD1 (6 bases). Sequencing input: PBMCs. The sequence derives from a man aged 45 to 65 in good health and CMV-seropositive. The CDR3 sequence is CASSVRTQGLNGYTF. The CDR3 region has the DNA TGTGCCAGTAGTGTCCGCACGCAGGGGTTAAACGGCTACACCTTC.